This T cell receptor (beta chain) emerged from a study of blood T cell repertoires in COVID-19. Study in general: Spain, Italy and the United States supplied samples that represented acute and convalescent COVID-19. PBMCs, B-cell-depleted T cells, or T cells provided the cDNA or gDNA that made up the material.

Original handling: The assay estimated nucleated cells by amplifying reference gene primers. The protocol was immunoSEQ multiplex PCR, while the TCRdb copy is restricted to in-frame clones and leaves out a portion. D and trimming were read from the DNA, whereas the V and J calls and clone size are those reported in that table. The top ten clones hold about an eighth of a sample with tens of thousands of clones, over 75% of them seen once. The CDR3 length is 10 residues. Between the trimmed V and J ends, which lost 2 bases and 8 bases, there was a span of 3 bases. Germline V gene lookup returns CDR1 GTSNPN and CDR2 SVGIG (reference sequence). This clone came up once.

The sample comprised peripheral blood. The chain carries TRBV30 and TRBJ2-2, with D uncertain. The origin of this receptor is a human donor in a cohort sampled during active COVID-19. The CDR3 is CAWSIGELFF. The CDR3 DNA reads as TGTGCCTGGAGTATAGGGGAGCTGTTTTTT.